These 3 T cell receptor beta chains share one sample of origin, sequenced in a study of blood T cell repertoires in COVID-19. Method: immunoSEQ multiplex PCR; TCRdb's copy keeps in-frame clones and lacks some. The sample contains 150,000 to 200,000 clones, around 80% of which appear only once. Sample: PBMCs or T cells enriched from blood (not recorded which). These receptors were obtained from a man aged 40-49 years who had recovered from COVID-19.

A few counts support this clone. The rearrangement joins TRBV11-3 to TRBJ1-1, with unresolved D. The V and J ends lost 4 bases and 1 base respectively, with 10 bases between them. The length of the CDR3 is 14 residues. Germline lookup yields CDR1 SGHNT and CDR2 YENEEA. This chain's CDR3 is CASSSDGGNTEAFF. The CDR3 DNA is TGTGCCAGCAGCTCGGACGGAGGGAACACTGAAGCTTTCTTT.

For the CDR3, the DNA is TGTGCCAGCAGCAAGCAGCGGGACCCCTCCGGCTATGGCTACACCTTC. Its protein product is CASSKQRDPSGYGYTF. The V gene is TRBV11-2, the J gene TRBJ1-2, with a tentative D call TRBD1 (5 bases). CDR3 size: 16 residues. CDR1 and CDR2 (germline): SGHAT, FQNNGV. Trimming cost V 5 bases and J 4 bases, with 20 bases left between them.

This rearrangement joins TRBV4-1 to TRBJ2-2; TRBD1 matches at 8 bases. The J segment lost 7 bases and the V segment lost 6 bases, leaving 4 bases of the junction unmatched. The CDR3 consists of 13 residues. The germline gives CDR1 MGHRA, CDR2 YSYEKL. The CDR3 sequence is CASRDRASGELFF. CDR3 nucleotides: TGCGCCAGCAGGGACAGGGCCAGCGGGGAGCTGTTTTTT.